This record concerns one T cell receptor beta chain sequence. Its target is not known. Germline-derived CDR1 and CDR2 are SEHNR and FQNEAQ (reference sequence). CDR3 length: 13 amino acids. Trimming removed 6 bases from V and 2 bases from J, with 10 bases in between. Described time point: cycle 4 day 1 (C4D1), after less than 7 weeks of nivolumab. All patients relapsed after autologous stem cell transplantation, and brentuximab vedotin exposure varied. The CD4+ T cells used were purified from thawed PBMCs through magnetic negative selection. These data come from a study of PD-1 blockade in classical Hodgkin lymphoma. Study outcomes and limitations: Patients newly diagnosed and complete responders had comparable baseline diversity. Newly diagnosed patients were reported to start with lower TCR diversity than healthy donors.

TCRdb's table, derived via immunoSEQ multiplex PCR, lists solely in-frame clones and lacks some. The repertoire holds 20,000 to 25,000 clones, 75% to 90% seen once, with around 3% in the top ten. This clonotype was sampled from a human donor with classical Hodgkin lymphoma. This sequence joins TRBV7-9 and TRBJ1-1; possible D gene TRBD1, 5 bases. Specimen: CD4+ T cells from blood, collected before the fourth cycle of nivolumab. The CDR3 nucleotides are TGTGCCAGCAGTTGGGACGGTAACACTGAAGCTTTCTTT. This codes for CASSWDGNTEAFF.